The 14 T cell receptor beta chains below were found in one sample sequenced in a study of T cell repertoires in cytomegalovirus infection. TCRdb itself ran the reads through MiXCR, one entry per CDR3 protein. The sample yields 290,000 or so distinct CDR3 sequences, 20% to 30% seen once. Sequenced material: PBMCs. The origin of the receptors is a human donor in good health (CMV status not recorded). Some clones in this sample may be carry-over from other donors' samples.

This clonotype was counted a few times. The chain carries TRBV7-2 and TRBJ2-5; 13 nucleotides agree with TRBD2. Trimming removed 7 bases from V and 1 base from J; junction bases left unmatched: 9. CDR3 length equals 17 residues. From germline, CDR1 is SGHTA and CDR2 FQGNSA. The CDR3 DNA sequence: TGTGCCAGCACCGAGGGGTGGACTAGCGGGGGCCAAGAGACCCAGTACTTC. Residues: CASTEGWTSGGQETQYF. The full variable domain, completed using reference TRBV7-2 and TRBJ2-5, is GAGVSQSPSNKVTEKGKDVELRCDPISGHTALYWYRQSLGQGLEFLIYFQGNSAPDKSGLPSDRFSAERTGGSVSTLTIQRTQQEDSAVYLCASTEGWTSGGQETQYFGPGTRLLVL.

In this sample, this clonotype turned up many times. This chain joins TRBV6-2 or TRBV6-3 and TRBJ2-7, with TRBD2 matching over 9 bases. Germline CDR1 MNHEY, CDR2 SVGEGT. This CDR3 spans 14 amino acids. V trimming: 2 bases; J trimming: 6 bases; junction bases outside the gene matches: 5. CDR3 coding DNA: TGTGCCAGCAGTTACGGGACTAGCTCCATCGAGCAGTACGTC. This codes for CASSYGTSSIEQYV.

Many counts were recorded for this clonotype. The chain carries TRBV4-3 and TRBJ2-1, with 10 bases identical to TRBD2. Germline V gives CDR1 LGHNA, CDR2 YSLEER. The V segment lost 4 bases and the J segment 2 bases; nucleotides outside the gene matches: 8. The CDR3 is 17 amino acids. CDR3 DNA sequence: TGCGCCAGCAGCCGCTACCTAGCGGGAGAGGCCTACAATGAGCAGTTCTTC. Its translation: CASSRYLAGEAYNEQFF.

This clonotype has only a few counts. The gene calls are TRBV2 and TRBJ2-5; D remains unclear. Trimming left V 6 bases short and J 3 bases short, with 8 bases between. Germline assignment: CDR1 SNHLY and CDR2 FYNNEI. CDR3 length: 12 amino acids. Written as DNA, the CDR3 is TGTGCCAGCAGGTTCGCTGAAGAGACCCAGTACTTC. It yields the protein CASRFAEETQYF.

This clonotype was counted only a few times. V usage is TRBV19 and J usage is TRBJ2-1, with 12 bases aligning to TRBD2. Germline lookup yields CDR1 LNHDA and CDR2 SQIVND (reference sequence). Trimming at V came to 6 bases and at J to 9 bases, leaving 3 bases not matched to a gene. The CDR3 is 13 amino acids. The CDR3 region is CASSGLAGSEQFF. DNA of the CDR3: TGTGCCAGTAGCGGACTAGCGGGGAGTGAGCAGTTCTTC.

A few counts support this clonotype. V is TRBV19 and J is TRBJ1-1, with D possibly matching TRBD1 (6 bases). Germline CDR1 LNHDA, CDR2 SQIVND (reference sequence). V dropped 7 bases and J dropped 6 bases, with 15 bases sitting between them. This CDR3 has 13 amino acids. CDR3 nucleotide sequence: TGTGCCAGTACTTTACAGGGTGAGGCTGAAGCTTTCTTT. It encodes CASTLQGEAEAFF. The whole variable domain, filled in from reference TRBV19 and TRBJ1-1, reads DGGITQSPKYLFRKEGQNVTLSCEQNLNHDAMYWYRQDPGQGLRLIYYSQIVNDFQKGDIAEGYSVSREKKESFPLTVTSAQKNPTAFYLCASTLQGEAEAFFGQGTRLTVV.

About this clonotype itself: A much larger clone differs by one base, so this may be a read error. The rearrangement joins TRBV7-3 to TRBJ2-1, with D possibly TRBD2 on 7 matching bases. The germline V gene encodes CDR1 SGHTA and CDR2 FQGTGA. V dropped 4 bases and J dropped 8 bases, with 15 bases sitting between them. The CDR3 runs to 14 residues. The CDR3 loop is CASSSSRGADEQFF. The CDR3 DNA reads TGTGCCAGCAGCTCAAGCCGGGGGGCGGATGAGCAGTTCTTC.

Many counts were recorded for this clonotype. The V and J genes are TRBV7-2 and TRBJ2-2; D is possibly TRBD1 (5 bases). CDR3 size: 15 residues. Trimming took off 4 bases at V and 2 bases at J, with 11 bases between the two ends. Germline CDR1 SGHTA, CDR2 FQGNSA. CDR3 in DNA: TGTGCCAGCAGCTCGACAGACGTCAACACCGGGGAGCTGTTTTTT. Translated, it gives CASSSTDVNTGELFF.

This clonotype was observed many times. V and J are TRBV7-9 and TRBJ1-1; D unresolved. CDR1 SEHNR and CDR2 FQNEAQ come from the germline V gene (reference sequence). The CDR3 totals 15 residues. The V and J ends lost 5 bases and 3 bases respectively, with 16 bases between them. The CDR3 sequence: CASSPTWRTHTEAFF. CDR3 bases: TGTGCCAGCAGCCCTACCTGGCGGACTCACACTGAAGCTTTCTTT.

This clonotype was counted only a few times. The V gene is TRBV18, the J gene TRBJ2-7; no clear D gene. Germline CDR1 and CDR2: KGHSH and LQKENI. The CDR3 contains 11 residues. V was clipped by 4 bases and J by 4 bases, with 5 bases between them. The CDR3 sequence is CASSHEYEQYF. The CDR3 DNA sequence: TGTGCCAGCTCACACGAGTACGAGCAGTACTTC.

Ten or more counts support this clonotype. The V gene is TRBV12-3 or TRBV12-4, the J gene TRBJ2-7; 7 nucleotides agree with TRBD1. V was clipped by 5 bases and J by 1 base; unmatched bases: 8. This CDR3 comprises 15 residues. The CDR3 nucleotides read TGTGCCAGCAGTACAGGGGATGCTGGGTCCTACGAGCAGTACTTC. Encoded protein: CASSTGDAGSYEQYF.

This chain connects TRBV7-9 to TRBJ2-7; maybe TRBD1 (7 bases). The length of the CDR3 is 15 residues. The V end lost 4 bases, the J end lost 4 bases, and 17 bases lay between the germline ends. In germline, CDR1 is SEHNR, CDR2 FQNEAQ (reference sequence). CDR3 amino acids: CASSSSDQGGYEQYF. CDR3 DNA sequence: TGTGCCAGCAGCTCATCCGACCAGGGGGGATACGAGCAGTACTTC.

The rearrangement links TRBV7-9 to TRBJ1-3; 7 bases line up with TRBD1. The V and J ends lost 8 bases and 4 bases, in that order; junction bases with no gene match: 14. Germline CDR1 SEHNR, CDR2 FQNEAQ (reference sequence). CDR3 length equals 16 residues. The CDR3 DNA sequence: TGTGCCAGCGTAGGTGGAGGGGGCGACTCAGGAAACACCATATATTTT. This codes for CASVGGGGDSGNTIYF.

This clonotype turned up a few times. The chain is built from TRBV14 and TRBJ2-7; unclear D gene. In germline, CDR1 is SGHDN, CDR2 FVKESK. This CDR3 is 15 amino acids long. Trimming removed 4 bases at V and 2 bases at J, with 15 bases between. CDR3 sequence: CASSPPLQGAYEQYF. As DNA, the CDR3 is TGTGCCAGCAGCCCCCCCCTTCAAGGAGCCTACGAGCAGTACTTC.